This T cell receptor beta chain was identified in a study of blood T cell repertoires in COVID-19. Study-level information: Spain, Italy and the United States supplied samples that represented acute and convalescent COVID-19. Nucleic acid was either cDNA or gDNA, and it came from T cells, B-cell-depleted T cells, or PBMCs.

The CDR3 consists of 14 residues. Trimming cost V 6 bases and J 3 bases, with 15 bases left between them. CDR1 is MNHEY and CDR2 is SVGEGT in the germline V gene. Study processing details: Reference gene primer amplification yielded estimated nucleated cell counts. Generated by immunoSEQ multiplex PCR, the TCRdb table keeps only in-frame clones and is missing some. Clone size and V and J calls were adopted from that table, with D and trimming inferred from the DNA. The profile covers 95,000 to 150,000 clones, with about 82% appearing a single time and 16% taken by the ten largest. Material for sequencing was peripheral blood. This clonotype originated in a man aged 55 to 70 with active or convalescent COVID-19. The V and J genes are TRBV6-2 or TRBV6-3 and TRBJ2-7; D is uncertain. The CDR3: CASSPSAAYYEQYF. The CDR3 DNA follows: TGTGCCAGCAGCCCTTCTGCGGCTTACTACGAGCAGTACTTC.